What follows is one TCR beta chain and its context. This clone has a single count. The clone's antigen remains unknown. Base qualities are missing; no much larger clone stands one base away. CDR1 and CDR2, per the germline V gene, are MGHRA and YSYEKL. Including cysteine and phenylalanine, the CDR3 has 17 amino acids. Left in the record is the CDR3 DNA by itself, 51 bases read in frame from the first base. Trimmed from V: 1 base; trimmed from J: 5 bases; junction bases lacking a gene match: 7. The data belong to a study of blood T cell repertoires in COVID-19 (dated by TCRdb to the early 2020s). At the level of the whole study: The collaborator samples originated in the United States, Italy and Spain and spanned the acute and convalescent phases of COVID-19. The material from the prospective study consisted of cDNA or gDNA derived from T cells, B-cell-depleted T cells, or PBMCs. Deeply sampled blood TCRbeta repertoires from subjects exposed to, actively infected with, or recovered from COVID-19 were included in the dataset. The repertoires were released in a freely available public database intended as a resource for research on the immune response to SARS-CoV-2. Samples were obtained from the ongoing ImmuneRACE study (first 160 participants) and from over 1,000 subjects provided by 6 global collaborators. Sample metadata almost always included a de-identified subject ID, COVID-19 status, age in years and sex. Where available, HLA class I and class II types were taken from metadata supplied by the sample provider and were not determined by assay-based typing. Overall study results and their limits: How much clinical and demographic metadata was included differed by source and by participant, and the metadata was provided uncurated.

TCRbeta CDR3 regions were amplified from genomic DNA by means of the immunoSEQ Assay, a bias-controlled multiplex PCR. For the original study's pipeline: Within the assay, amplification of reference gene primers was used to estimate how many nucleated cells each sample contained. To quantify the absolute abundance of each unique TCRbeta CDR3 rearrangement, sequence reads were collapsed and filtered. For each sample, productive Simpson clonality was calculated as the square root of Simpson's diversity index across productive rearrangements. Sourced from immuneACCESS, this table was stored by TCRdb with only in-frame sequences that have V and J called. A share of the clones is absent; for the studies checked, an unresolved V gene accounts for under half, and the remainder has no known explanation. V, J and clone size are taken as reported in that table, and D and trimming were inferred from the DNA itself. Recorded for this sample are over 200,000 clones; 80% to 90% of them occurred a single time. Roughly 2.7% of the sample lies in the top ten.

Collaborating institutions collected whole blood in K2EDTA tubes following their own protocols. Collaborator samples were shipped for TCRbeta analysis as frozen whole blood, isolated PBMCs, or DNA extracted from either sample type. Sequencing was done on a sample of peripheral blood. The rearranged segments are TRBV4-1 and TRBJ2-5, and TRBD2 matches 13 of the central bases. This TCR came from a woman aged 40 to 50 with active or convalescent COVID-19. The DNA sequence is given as TGCGCCAGCAGCCAAGGGACTAGCGGGAGCTTAGGGGAGACCCAGTACTTC. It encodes CASSQGTSGSLGETQYF.